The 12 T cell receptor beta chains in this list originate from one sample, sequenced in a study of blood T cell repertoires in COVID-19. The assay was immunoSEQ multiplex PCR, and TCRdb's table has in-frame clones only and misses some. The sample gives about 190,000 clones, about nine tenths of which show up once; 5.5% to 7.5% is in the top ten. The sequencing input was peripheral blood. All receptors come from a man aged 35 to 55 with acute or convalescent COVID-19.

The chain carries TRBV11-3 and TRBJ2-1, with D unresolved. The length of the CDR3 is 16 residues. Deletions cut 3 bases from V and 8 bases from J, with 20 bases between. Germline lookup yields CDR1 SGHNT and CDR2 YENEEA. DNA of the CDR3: TGTGCCAGCAGCTTCTCCGCGCCCCGTAAGATGCATGAGCAGTTCTTC. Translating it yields CASSFSAPRKMHEQFF.

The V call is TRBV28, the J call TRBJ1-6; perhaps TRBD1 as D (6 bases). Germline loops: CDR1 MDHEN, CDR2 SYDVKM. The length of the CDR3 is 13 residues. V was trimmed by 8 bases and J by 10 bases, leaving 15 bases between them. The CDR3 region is CASQKGDQSPLHF. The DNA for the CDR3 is TGTGCCAGCCAAAAGGGGGATCAGTCACCCCTCCACTTT. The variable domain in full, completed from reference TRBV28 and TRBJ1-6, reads DVKVTQSSRYLVKRTGEKVFLECVQDMDHENMFWYRQDPGLGLRLIYFSYDVKMKEKGDIPEGYSVSREKKERFSLILESASTNQTSMYLCASQKGDQSPLHFGNGTRLTVT.

In DNA form, the CDR3 reads TGTGCCAGAAGCTTGGCCCCCGGGACAGACATTAACTATGGCTACACCTTC. This gives the protein CARSLAPGTDINYGYTF. This sequence joins TRBV5-3 and TRBJ1-2, with 7 bases aligning to TRBD1. TRBV5-3 is reported as an ORF; its role is uncertain. The junction had 9 bases not matched to a gene; V was cut back by 0 bases and J by 1 base. The CDR3 is made up of 17 amino acids.

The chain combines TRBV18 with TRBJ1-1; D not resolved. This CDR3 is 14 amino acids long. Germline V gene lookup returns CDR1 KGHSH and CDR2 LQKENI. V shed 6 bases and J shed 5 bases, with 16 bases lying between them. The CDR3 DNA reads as TGTGCCAGCTCCACCACCGAGGGTCGGACTGAAGCTTTCTTT. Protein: CASSTTEGRTEAFF.

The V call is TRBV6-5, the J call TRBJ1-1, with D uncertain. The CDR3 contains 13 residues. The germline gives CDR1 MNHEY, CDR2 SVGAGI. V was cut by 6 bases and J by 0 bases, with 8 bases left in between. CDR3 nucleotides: TGTGCCAGCAGAGAGAGAATGAACACTGAAGCTTTCTTT. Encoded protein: CASRERMNTEAFF.

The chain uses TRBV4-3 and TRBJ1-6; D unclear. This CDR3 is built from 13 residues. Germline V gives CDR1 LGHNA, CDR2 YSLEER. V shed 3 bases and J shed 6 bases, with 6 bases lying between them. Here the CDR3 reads CASSHPGNSPLHF. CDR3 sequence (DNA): TGCGCCAGCAGCCATCCGGGTAATTCACCCCTCCACTTT.

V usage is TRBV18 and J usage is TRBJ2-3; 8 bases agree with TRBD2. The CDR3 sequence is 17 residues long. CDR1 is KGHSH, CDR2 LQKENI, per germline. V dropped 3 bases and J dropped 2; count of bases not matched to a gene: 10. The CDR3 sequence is CASSPPVGGGSTDTQYF. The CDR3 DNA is TGTGCCAGCTCACCCCCGGTCGGGGGGGGCTCCACAGATACGCAGTATTTT.

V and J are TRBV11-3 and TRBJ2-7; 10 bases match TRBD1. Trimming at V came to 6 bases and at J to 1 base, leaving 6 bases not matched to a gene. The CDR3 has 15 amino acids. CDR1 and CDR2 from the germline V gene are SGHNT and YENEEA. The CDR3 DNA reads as TGTGCCAGCAGTCTAGGACAGGGGGAATCCTACGAGCAGTACTTC. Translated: CASSLGQGESYEQYF.

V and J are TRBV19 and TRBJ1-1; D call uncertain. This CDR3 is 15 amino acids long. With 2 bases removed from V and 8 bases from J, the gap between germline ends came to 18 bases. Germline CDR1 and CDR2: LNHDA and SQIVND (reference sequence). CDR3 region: CASSITSSRSAEAFF. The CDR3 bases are TGTGCCAGTAGTATAACGTCTAGCCGTTCGGCGGAAGCTTTCTTT.

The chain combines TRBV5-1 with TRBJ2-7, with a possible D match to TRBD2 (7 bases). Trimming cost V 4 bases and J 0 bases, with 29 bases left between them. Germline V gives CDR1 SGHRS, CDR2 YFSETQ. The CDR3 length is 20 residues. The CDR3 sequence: CASSPRGGVRGLRSSYEQYF. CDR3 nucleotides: TGCGCCAGCAGCCCGCGAGGGGGGGTTCGGGGACTGAGGAGCTCCTACGAGCAGTACTTC.

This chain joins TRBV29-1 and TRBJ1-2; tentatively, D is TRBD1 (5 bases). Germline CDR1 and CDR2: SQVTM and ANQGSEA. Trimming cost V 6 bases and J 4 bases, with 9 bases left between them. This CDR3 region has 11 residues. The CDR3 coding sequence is TGCAGCGTACAGGTCCTCTATGGCTACACCTTC. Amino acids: CSVQVLYGYTF.

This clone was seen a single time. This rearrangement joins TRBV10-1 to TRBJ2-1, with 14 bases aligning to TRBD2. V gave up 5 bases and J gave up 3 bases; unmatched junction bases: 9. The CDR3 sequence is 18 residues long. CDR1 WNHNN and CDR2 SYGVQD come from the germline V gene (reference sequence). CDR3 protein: CASSSTGTSGGFYNEQFF. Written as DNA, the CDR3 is TGCGCCAGCAGTTCTACCGGGACTAGCGGGGGATTCTACAATGAGCAGTTCTTC.